These T cell receptor beta chains were read from a single sample in a study of T cell responses to AZD1222 COVID-19 vaccine. Profiling relied on immunoSEQ multiplex PCR, and the TCRdb table lists in-frame clones only, not all of them. This sample yields about 180,000 clones, of which roughly 91% are seen a single time; roughly a quarter belongs to the top ten. The sample in question was peripheral blood, obtained 28 days after the second AZD1222 dose. These receptor sequences come from an adult who received the AZD1222 COVID-19 vaccine. The CDR3 runs from the conserved cysteine through the conserved F or W. A D gene is named only where the DNA matches it firmly. Size is stated for part of the rows, as once, few or many counts, or as a class when the clone is expanded.

>TRBJ1-1|.|.|TRBV12-5
CASARGSNTEAFF
TGTGCTAGTGCTCGGGGCTCGAACACTGAAGCTTTCTTT
>TRBJ2-7|.|once|TRBV12-3/TRBV12-4
CASRDRWTYEQYF
TGTGCCAGCAGAGACAGGTGGACCTACGAGCAGTACTTC
>TRBJ2-3|.|.|TRBV4-3
CASSQEGSDTQYF
TGCGCCAGCAGCCAAGAGGGTTCAGATACGCAGTATTTT
>TRBJ1-1|.|.|TRBV27
CASSVTSLRTEAFF
TGTGCCAGCAGTGTGACGTCCCTCCGGACTGAAGCTTTCTTT
>TRBJ1-3|.|.|TRBV4-3
CASSKEVGSGNTIYF
TGCGCCAGCAGCAAAGAAGTGGGCTCTGGAAACACCATATATTTT
>TRBJ2-1|.|.|TRBV28
CASSTYNEQFF
TGTGCCAGCAGTACATACAATGAGCAGTTCTTC
>TRBJ1-4|.|.|TRBV24-1
CATRAAANEKLFF
TGTGCCACCAGGGCTGCGGCTAATGAAAAACTGTTTTTT
>TRBJ2-7|.|.|TRBV10-3
CAISIDLYEQYF
TGTGCCATCAGTATAGACCTTTACGAGCAGTACTTC
>TRBJ2-7|TRBD1|few|TRBV5-6
CASSLLGDRVWEQYF
TGTGCCAGCAGCTTGTTAGGGGACAGGGTCTGGGAGCAGTACTTC
>TRBJ2-4|.|.|TRBV4-1
CASSQAPLTERVAKNIQYF
TGCGCCAGCAGCCAAGCCCCTCTGACCGAGCGGGTAGCCAAAAACATTCAGTACTTC
>TRBJ2-6|TRBD1|.|TRBV28
CASSSIGQDASGANVLTF
TGTGCCAGCAGTTCAATAGGACAGGATGCCTCTGGGGCCAACGTCCTGACTTTC
>TRBJ2-7|.|.|TRBV5-5
CASSLLLGYEQYF
TGTGCCAGCAGCTTGCTACTGGGCTACGAGCAGTACTTC
>TRBJ2-4|TRBD1|.|TRBV7-6
CASSSGQGGRNIQYF
TGTGCCAGCAGCTCAGGACAGGGGGGACGAAACATTCAGTACTTC
>TRBJ2-7|TRBD1|.|TRBV19
CASSRGTGSYEQYF
TGTGCCAGTAGTCGTGGGACAGGGTCCTACGAGCAGTACTTC
>TRBJ2-5|TRBD2|.|TRBV3-1/TRBV3-2
CASSRETSGLAAKRETQYF
TGTGCCAGCAGCCGTGAAACGTCCGGACTAGCGGCAAAGAGGGAGACCCAGTACTTC
>TRBJ2-3|.|.|TRBV5-4
CASSLGPGGRGADTQYF
TGTGCCAGCAGCTTGGGCCCCGGGGGGCGAGGGGCAGATACGCAGTATTTT
>TRBJ2-1|.|once|TRBV7-2
CASSLAGRNEQFF
TGTGCCAGCAGCTTAGCGGGACGTAATGAGCAGTTCTTC
>TRBJ1-3|.|few|TRBV19
CASNGPSSGNTIYF
TGTGCCAGTAATGGACCGAGCTCTGGAAACACCATATATTTT
>TRBJ2-7|.|.|TRBV6-6
CASSTDGARTAEQYF
TGTGCCAGCAGTACCGACGGAGCCCGGACGGCCGAGCAGTACTTC
>TRBJ2-7|.|.|TRBV7-3
CASTISYEQYF
TGTGCCAGCACCATCTCCTACGAGCAGTACTTC
>TRBJ1-2|.|.|TRBV6-6
CATQYDSKNNYGYTF
TGTGCCACTCAATATGACAGCAAGAATAACTATGGCTACACCTTC
>TRBJ2-2|.|.|TRBV11-2
CASSPMGNTGELFF
TGTGCCAGCAGCCCGATGGGTAACACCGGGGAGCTGTTTTTT
>TRBJ2-5|.|.|TRBV25-1
CASSENQETQYF
TGTGCCAGCAGTGAAAACCAAGAGACCCAGTACTTC
>TRBJ2-3|TRBD1|.|TRBV24-1
CATSDFGTGDSDTQYF
TGTGCCACCAGTGATTTCGGGACAGGGGATTCAGATACGCAGTATTTT
>TRBJ2-7|.|.|TRBV7-2
CASSSGGWGLAPEQYF
TGTGCCAGCAGCTCAGGAGGTTGGGGCCTAGCCCCCGAGCAGTACTTC
>TRBJ2-3|TRBD2|.|TRBV9
CASGWGRGSTDTQYF
TGTGCCAGCGGATGGGGGAGGGGAAGCACAGATACGCAGTATTTT
>TRBJ1-2|TRBD1|few|TRBV27
CASTGQGFYGYTF
TGTGCCAGCACCGGACAGGGTTTCTATGGCTACACCTTC
>TRBJ2-7|.|once|TRBV6-5
CASSTLMAGAYEQYF
TGTGCCAGCAGTACCTTGATGGCAGGAGCCTACGAGCAGTACTTC
>TRBJ2-2|.|.|TRBV18
CASSPIGSRLNTGELFF
TGTGCCAGCTCACCAATAGGGAGTAGGCTGAACACCGGGGAGCTGTTTTTT
>TRBJ2-7|.|.|TRBV6-5
CASSPSSYEQYF
TGTGCCAGCAGCCCAAGCTCCTACGAGCAGTACTTC
>TRBJ2-5|TRBD1|.|TRBV6-1
CASSEADWTGHF
TGTGCCAGCAGTGAAGCTGACTGGACAGGGCACTTC
>TRBJ2-5|.|.|TRBV4-3
CASSQAGETQYF
TGCGCCAGCAGCCAAGCAGGAGAGACCCAGTACTTC
>TRBJ2-5|.|.|TRBV20-1
CSASRGGGETQYF
TGCAGTGCTAGTAGGGGGGGCGGGGAGACCCAGTACTTC
>TRBJ2-3|.|.|TRBV3-1/TRBV3-2
CASSQDPGSTDTQYF
TGTGCCAGCAGCCAAGATCCGGGCTCGACAGATACGCAGTATTTT
>TRBJ1-1|.|.|TRBV19
CASSIRDNPTSTEAFF
TGTGCCAGTAGTATCCGGGACAACCCCACTAGCACTGAAGCTTTCTTT
>TRBJ2-3|.|.|TRBV7-9
CASSSLEDTQYF
TGTGCCAGCAGCTCTCTCGAAGATACGCAGTATTTT
>TRBJ1-2|.|few|TRBV6-2/TRBV6-3
CASSYWRGNSYGYTF
TGTGCCAGCAGTTACTGGAGGGGGAATTCCTATGGCTACACCTTC
>TRBJ2-7|.|once|TRBV29-1
CSVRGLESSYEQYF
TGCAGCGTTAGGGGTCTTGAGAGCTCCTACGAGCAGTACTTC
>TRBJ1-1|.|.|TRBV5-4
CASSLGPGTEAFF
TGTGCCAGCAGCTTGGGTCCAGGCACTGAAGCTTTCTTT
>TRBJ1-3|TRBD1|.|TRBV28
CASSPRTGSISGNTIYF
TGTGCCAGCAGTCCCAGGACAGGGAGTATTTCTGGAAACACCATATATTTT
>TRBJ1-2|TRBD1|once|TRBV5-5
CASSLPGTGDGYTF
TGTGCCAGCAGCTTGCCCGGGACAGGAGACGGCTACACCTTC
>TRBJ2-5|.|.|TRBV18
CASCRRGVGETQYF
TGTGCCAGCTGTAGGCGAGGGGTCGGAGAGACCCAGTACTTC
>TRBJ2-1|TRBD2|.|TRBV7-8
CASSSTSGRANEQFF
TGTGCCAGCAGCTCGACTAGCGGGAGGGCCAATGAGCAGTTCTTC
>TRBJ2-7|TRBD1|.|TRBV4-1
CASSRDSFYEQYF
TGCGCCAGCAGCCGGGACAGTTTCTACGAGCAGTACTTC
>TRBJ2-7|TRBD1|once|TRBV6-6
CASTFQGADEQYF
TGTGCCAGCACCTTTCAGGGGGCCGACGAGCAGTACTTC
>TRBJ2-7|.|.|TRBV6-5
CASRTRFGVDEQYF
TGTGCCAGCAGGACCAGGTTCGGGGTAGATGAGCAGTACTTC
>TRBJ1-1|TRBD1|.|TRBV7-2
CASSSGQANTEAFF
TGTGCCAGCAGCTCCGGACAGGCTAACACTGAAGCTTTCTTT
>TRBJ2-1|.|.|TRBV7-9
CASSVALGVTDEQFF
TGTGCCAGCAGCGTCGCGCTTGGCGTAACGGATGAGCAGTTCTTC